The clone carrying this TCR beta chain was detected only a few times. The record originates from a study of radiation and T cells in renal cell carcinoma. The assay was immunoSEQ multiplex PCR, and TCRdb's table has in-frame clones only and misses some. The sample carries around 70,000 clones, about four fifths recorded once. Time point of the sample: blood 2 weeks post-SBRT. The sample's treatment: 15 Gy SBRT to primary tumor, nephrectomy 4 weeks later. Clear cell pathology was present in this patient's renal cell carcinoma. The CDR3 sequence is 14 residues long. V was trimmed by 6 bases and J by 1 base, leaving 12 bases between them. Germline CDR1 reads ENHRY; CDR2 reads SYGVKD.

This TCR was recovered from a man aged 60-69 years with renal cell carcinoma. This chain links TRBV10-3 with TRBJ1-1, with D uncertain. The sequences come from blood, collected from a patient whose treatment included radiotherapy and nephrectomy. The CDR3 bases are TGTGCCATCAGAGCTCCGCGAGAGAACACTGAAGCTTTCTTT. It encodes CAIRAPRENTEAFF.